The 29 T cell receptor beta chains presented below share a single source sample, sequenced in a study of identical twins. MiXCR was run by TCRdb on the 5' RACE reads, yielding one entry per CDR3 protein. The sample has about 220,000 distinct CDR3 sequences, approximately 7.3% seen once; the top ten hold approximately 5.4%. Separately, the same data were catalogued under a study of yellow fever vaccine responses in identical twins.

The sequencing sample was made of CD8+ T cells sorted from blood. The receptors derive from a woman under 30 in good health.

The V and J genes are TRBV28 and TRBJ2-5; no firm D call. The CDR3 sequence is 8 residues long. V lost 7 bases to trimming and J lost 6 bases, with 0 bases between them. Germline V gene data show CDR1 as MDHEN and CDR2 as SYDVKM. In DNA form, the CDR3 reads TGTGCCAGCAAGACCCAGTACTTC. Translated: CASKTQYF.

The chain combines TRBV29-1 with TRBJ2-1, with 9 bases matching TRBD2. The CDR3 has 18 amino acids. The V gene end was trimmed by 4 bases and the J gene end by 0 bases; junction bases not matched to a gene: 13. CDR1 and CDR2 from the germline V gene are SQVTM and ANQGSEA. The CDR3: CSVAAGGTPGSSYNEQFF. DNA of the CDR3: TGCAGCGTTGCAGCGGGGGGCACCCCTGGAAGCTCCTACAATGAGCAGTTCTTC.

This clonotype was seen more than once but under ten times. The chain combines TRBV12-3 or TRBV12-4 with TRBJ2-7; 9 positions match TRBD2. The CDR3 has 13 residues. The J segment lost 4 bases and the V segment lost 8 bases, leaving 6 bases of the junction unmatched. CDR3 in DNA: TGTGCCAGCTCGACTAGCGGCATATACGAGCAGTACTTC. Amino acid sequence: CASSTSGIYEQYF.

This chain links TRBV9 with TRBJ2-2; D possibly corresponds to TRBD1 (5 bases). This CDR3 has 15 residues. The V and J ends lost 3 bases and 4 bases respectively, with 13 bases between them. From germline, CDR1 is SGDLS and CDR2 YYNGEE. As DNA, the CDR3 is TGTGCCAGCAGCGCCCCCCGACAGAGCACCGGGGAGCTGTTTTTT. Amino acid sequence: CASSAPRQSTGELFF.

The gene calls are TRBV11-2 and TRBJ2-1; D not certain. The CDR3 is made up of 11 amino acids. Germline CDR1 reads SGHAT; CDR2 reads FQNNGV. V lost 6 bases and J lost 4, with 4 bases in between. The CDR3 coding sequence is TGTGCCAGCAGAAATTACAATGAGCAGTTCTTC. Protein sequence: CASRNYNEQFF. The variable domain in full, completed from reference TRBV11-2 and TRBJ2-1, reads EAGVAQSPRYKIIEKRQSVAFWCNPISGHATLYWYQQILGQGPKLLIQFQNNGVVDDSQLPKDRFSAERLKGVDSTLKIQPAKLEDSAVYLCASRNYNEQFFGPGTRLTVL.

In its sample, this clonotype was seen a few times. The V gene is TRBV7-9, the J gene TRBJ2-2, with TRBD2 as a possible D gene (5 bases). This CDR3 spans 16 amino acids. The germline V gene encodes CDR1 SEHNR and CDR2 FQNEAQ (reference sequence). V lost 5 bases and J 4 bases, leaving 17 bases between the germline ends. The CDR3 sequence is CASSAAGVPATGELFF. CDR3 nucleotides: TGTGCCAGCAGCGCAGCCGGGGTACCGGCCACCGGGGAGCTGTTTTTT.

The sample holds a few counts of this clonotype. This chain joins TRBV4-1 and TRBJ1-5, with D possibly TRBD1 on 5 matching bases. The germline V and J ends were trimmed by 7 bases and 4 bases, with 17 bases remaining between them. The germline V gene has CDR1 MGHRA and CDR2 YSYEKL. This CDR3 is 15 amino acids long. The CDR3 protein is CASTPSWGGNQPQHF. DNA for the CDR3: TGCGCCAGCACTCCCTCCTGGGGGGGTAATCAGCCCCAGCATTTT.

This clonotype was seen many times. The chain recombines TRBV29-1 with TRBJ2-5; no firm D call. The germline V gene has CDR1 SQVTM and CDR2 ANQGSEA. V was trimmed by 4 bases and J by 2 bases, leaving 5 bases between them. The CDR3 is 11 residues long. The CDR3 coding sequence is TGCAGCGTTGCGTGGCAAGAGACCCAGTACTTC. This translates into CSVAWQETQYF.

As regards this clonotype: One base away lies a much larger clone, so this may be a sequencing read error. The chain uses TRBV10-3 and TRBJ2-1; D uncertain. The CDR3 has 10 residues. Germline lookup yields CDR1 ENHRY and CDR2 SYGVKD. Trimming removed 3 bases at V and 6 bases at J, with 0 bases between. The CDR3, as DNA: TGTGCCATCAGTGACAATGAGCAGTTCTTC. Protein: CAISDNEQFF.

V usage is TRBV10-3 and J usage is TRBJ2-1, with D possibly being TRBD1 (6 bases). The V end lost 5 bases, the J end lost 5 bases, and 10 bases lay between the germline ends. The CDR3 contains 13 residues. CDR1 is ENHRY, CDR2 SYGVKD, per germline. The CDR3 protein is CAISLQGDNEQFF. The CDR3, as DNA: TGTGCCATCAGTTTACAGGGAGACAATGAGCAGTTCTTC.

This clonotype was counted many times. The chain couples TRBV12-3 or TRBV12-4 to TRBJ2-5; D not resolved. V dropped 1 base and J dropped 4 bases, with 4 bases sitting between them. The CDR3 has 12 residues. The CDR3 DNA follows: TGTGCCAGCAGTTTAGTAAGAGAGACCCAGTACTTC. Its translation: CASSLVRETQYF.

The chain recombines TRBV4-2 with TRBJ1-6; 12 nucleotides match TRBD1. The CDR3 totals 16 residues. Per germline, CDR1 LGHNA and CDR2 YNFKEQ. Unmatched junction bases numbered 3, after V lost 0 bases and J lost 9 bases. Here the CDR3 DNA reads TGTGCCAGCAGCCAAGATCCGGGACAGGGGGCTTCACCCCTCCACTTT. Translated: CASSQDPGQGASPLHF.

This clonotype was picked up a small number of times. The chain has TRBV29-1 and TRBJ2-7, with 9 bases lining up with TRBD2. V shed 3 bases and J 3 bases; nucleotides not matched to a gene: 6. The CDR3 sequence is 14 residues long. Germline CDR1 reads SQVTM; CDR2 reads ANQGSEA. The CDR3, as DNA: TGCAGCGTTGAGATAGGGACTAGCAGCTACGAGCAGTACTTC. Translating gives CSVEIGTSSYEQYF.

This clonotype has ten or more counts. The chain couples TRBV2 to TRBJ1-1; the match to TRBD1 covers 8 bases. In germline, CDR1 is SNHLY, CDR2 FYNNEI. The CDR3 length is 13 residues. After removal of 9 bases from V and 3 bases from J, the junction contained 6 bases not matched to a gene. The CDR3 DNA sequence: TGTGCCAGTCCAGGGGGCCCGCACACTGAAGCTTTCTTT. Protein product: CASPGGPHTEAFF.

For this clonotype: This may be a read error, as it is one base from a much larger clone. The CDR3 nucleotides read TGTGCCAGCAGCCGAAACAAAGGGACAGGCGACGAGCAGTACTTC. This translates into CASSRNKGTGDEQYF. The chain couples TRBV4-2 to TRBJ2-7; 8 bases match TRBD1. Germline CDR1 is LGHNA and CDR2 is YNFKEQ. V lost 4 bases and J lost 5; bases outside the gene matches: 10. The CDR3 length is 15 residues.

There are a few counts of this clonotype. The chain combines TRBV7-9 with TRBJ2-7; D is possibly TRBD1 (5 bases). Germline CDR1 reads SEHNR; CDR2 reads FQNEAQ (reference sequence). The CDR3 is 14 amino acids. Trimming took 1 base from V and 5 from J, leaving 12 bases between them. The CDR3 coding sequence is TGTGCCAGCAGCTTAGTTTCAGGGAACGACGAGCAGTACTTC. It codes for CASSLVSGNDEQYF.

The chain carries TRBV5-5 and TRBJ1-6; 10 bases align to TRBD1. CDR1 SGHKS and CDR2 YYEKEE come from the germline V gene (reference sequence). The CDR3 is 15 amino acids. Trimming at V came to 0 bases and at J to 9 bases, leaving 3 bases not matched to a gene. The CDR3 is CASSLGQGASSPLHF. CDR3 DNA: TGTGCCAGCAGCTTGGGACAGGGGGCAAGTTCACCCCTCCACTTT.

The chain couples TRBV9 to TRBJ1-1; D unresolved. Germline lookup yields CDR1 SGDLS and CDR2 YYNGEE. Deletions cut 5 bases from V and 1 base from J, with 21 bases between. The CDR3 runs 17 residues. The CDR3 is CASRASGGPKSNTEAFF. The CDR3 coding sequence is TGTGCCAGCAGAGCCTCAGGTGGGCCTAAATCGAACACTGAAGCTTTCTTT.

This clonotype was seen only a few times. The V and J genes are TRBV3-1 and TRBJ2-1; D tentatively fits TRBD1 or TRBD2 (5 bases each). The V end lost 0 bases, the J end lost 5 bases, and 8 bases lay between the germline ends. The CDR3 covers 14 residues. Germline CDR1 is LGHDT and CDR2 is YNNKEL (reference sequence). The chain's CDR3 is CASSQDSGHNEQFF. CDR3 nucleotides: TGTGCCAGCAGCCAAGATTCGGGGCACAATGAGCAGTTCTTC.

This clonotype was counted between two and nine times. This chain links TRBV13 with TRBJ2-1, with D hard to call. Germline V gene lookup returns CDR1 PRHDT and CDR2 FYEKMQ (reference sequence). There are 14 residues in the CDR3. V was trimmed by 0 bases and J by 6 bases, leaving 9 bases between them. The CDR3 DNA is TGTGCCAGCAGCTTAGGGGCAGCGAGCAATGAGCAGTTCTTC. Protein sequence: CASSLGAASNEQFF.

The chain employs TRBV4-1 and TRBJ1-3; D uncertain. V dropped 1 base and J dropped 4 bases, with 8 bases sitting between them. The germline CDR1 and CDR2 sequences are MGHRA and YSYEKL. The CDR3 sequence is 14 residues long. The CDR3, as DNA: TGCGCCAGCAGCCAAGTGGTGTCAGGAAACACCATATATTTT. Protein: CASSQVVSGNTIYF.

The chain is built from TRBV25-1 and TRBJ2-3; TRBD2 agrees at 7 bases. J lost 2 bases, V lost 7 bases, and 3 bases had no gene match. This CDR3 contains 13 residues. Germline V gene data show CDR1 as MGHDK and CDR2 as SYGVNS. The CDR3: CASNLAVTDTQYF. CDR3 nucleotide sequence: TGTGCCAGCAACCTAGCGGTCACAGATACGCAGTATTTT.

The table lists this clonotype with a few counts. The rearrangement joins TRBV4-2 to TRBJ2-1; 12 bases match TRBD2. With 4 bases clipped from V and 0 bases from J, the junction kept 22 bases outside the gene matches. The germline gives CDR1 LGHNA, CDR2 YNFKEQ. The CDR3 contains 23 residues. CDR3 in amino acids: CASSPPWGGWLLAGGGSYNEQFF. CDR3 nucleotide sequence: TGTGCCAGCAGCCCCCCCTGGGGGGGCTGGTTACTAGCGGGGGGCGGCTCCTACAATGAGCAGTTCTTC.

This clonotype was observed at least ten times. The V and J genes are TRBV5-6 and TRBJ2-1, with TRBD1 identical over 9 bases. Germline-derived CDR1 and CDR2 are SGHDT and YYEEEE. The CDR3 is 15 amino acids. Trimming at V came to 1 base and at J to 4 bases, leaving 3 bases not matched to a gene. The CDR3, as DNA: TGTGCCAGCAGCTTGCGGGGACAGGGTTACAATGAGCAGTTCTTC. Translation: CASSLRGQGYNEQFF.

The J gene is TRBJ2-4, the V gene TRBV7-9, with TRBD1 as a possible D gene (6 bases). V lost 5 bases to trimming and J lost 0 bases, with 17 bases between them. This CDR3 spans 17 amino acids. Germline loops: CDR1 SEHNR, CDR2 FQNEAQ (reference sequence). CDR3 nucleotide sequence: TGTGCCAGCAGCGGTAATGGGACAACTAGAGCCAAAAACATTCAGTACTTC. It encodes CASSGNGTTRAKNIQYF.

The DNA of the CDR3 is TGTGCCAGCAGCTTAAGAGCGGGGAGGGGACCCTACAATGAGCAGTTCTTC. It encodes CASSLRAGRGPYNEQFF. The J gene is TRBJ2-1, the V gene TRBV7-9; 7 nucleotides line up with TRBD2. Germline loops: CDR1 SEHNR, CDR2 FQNEAQ (reference sequence). The CDR3 consists of 17 residues. Germline trimming cut 2 bases from V and 2 bases from J; bases unmatched to any gene: 9.

The CDR3 protein is CSASASQRTDTQYF. The CDR3 nucleotides are TGCAGTGCTAGCGCGTCGCAGAGGACAGATACGCAGTATTTT. The chain has TRBV20-1 and TRBJ2-3; D gene uncertain. V was cut by 3 bases and J by 3 bases, with 13 bases left in between. The CDR3 runs 14 residues. Germline V gene lookup returns CDR1 DFQATT and CDR2 SNEGSKA (reference sequence).

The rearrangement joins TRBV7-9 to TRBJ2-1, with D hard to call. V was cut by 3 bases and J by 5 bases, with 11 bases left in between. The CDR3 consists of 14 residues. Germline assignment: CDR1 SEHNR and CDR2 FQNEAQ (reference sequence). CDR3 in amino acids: CASSLTGSNNEQFF. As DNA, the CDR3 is TGTGCCAGCAGCTTGACCGGTAGCAACAATGAGCAGTTCTTC.

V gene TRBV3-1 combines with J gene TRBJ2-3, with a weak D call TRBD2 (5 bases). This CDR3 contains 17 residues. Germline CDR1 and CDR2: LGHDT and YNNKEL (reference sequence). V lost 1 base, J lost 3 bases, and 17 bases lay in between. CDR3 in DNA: TGTGCCAGCAGCCAAGTCACTGTTGGCGGAGGAACAGATACGCAGTATTTT. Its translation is CASSQVTVGGGTDTQYF.